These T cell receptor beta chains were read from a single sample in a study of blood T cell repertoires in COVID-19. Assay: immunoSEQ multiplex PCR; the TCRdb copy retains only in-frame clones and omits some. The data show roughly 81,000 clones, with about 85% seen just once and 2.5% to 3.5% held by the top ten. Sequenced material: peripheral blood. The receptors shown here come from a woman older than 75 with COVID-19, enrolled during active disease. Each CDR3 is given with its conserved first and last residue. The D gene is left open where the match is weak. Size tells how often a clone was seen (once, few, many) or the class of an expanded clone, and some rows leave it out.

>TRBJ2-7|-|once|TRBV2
TGTGCCAGTGCCCGGGCCGCGGGGACCTACGAGCAGTACTTC
CASARAAGTYEQYF
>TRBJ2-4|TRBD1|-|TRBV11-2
TGTGCCAGCAGCTCTACAGGGGGCACGGCCAAAAACATTCAGTACTTC
CASSSTGGTAKNIQYF
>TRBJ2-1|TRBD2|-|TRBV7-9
TGTGCCAGCAGCTTAGATAGCGGGGGGGCTCCCTACAATGAGCAGTTCTTC
CASSLDSGGAPYNEQFF
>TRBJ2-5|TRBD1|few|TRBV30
TGTGCCTGGGCGGCCCCCACAGGGGCCAAAGAGACCCAGTACTTC
CAWAAPTGAKETQYF
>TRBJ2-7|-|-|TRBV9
TGTGCCAGCAGCGCCGACAGCTACGAGCAGTACTTC
CASSADSYEQYF
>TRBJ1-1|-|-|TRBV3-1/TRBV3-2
TGTGCCAGCAGCCAAGTTACAGGAGCTGAAGCTTTCTTT
CASSQVTGAEAFF
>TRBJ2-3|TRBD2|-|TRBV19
TGTGCCAGTACTTCCGGACTAGCGACAGGGCGGGATACGCAGTATTTT
CASTSGLATGRDTQYF
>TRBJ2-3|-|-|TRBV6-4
TGTGCCAGCAGTGACTCACACCCCACAGATACGCAGTATTTT
CASSDSHPTDTQYF
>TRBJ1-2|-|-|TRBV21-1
TGTGCCAGCAGCAAAGACTTGCGGGACAGGCCGTATGGCTACACCTTC
CASSKDLRDRPYGYTF
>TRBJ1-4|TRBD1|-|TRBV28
TGTGCCAGCAGTCCTACAGGGGCAACTAATGAAAAACTGTTTTTT
CASSPTGATNEKLFF
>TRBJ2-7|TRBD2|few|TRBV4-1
TGCGCCAGCAGCCAAAACAGCGGGGGGCCTTACGAGCAGTACTTC
CASSQNSGGPYEQYF
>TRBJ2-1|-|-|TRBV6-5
TGTGCCAGCAGATTCCGGGGGAACTCCTACAATGAGCAGTTCTTC
CASRFRGNSYNEQFF
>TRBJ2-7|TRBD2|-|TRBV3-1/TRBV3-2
TGTGCCAGCAGCGAAACTAGCGGGAGGTCCTACGAGCAGTACTTC
CASSETSGRSYEQYF
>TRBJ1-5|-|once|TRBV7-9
TGTGCCAGCAGTCAAGACGGGGGGAGTAGTCAGCCCCAGCATTTT
CASSQDGGSSQPQHF
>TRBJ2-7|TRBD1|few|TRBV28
TGTGCCAGCAGTTCCTCCGGGACAGGGTTGGTCGAGCAGTACTTC
CASSSSGTGLVEQYF
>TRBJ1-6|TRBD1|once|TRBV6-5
TGTGCCAGCAGTTACAGCGACAGGGTTGGTAATTCACCCCTCCACTTT
CASSYSDRVGNSPLHF
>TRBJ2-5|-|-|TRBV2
TGTGCCAGCAGCGTGATACTAGCTGGAGAGACCCAGTACTTC
CASSVILAGETQYF
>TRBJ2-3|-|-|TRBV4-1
TGCGCCAGCAGCCAAATTACTAGCACAGATACGCAGTATTTT
CASSQITSTDTQYF
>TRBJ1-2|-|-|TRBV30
TGTGCCTGTCCCCGCGGCGACCAGATGTATGGCTACACCTTC
CACPRGDQMYGYTF
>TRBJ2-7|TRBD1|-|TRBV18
TGTGCCAGCTCACCCTCGGGACAGGGGTTTTACGAGCAGTACTTC
CASSPSGQGFYEQYF
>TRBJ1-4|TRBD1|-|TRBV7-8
TGTGCCAGCAGCTCCGTGACAGGGGCTTATGAAAAACTGTTTTTT
CASSSVTGAYEKLFF
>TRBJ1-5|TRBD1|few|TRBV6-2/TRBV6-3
TGTGCCAGCAGTACTCCCGGACAGGGAGTCAATCAGCCCCAGCATTTT
CASSTPGQGVNQPQHF
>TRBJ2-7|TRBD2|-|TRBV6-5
TGTGCCAGCAGTTACGGACTAGCGAGGGCCTACGAGCAGTACTTC
CASSYGLARAYEQYF
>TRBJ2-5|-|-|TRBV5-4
TGTGCCAGCAGTTCGGGACACTTACGGGAGACCCAGTACTTC
CASSSGHLRETQYF
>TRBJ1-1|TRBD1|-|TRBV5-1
TGCGCCAGCAGCTTGGAGGCCCGGGACAGGGAGGCTTTCTTT
CASSLEARDREAFF
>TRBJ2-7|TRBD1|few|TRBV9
TGTGCCAGCAGCGTAGGACAGGGACAGCAGTACTTC
CASSVGQGQQYF
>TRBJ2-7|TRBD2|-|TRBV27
TGTGCCAGCAGGACTCTAGCGGCCCCCCGGAAGCAGTACTTC
CASRTLAAPRKQYF
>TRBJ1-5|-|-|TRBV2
TGTGCCAGCAGTGGACAGGCACCCCAGGAGCCCCAGCATTTT
CASSGQAPQEPQHF
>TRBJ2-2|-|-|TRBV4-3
TGCGCCAGCAGCCAAGAGTTGACAAGAATGATAAACACCGGGGAGCTGTTTTTT
CASSQELTRMINTGELFF
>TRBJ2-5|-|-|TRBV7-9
TGTGCCAGCAGCCCCCCTTTGCGAGAGACCCAGTACTTC
CASSPPLRETQYF
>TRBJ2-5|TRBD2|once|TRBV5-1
TGCGCCAGCAGCTTGACGACTAGCGGGAGGTACCAAGAGACCCAGTACTTC
CASSLTTSGRYQETQYF
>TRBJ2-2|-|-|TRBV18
TGTGCCAGCTCCAGGACTTCCGGGGAGCTGTTTTTT
CASSRTSGELFF
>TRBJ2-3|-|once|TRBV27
TGTGCCAGCAAATGGGGACTTAGCACAGATACGCAGTATTTT
CASKWGLSTDTQYF
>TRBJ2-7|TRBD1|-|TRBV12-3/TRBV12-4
TGTGCCAGCAGCACGACAGGGGCCCACGAGCAGTACTTC
CASSTTGAHEQYF
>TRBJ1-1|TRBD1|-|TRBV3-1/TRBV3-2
TGTGCCAGCAGCCCCTCCTGGGCAGGGGGCACTGAAGCTTTCTTT
CASSPSWAGGTEAFF
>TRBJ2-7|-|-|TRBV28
TGTGCCAGCAGCTCCTCCTACGAGCAGTACTTC
CASSSSYEQYF
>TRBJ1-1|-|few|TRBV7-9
TGTGCCAGCAGCTTAAAGGGACTAAAGACCGGGAACACTGAAGCTTTCTTT
CASSLKGLKTGNTEAFF
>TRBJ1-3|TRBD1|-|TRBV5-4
TGTGCCAGCAGCTACGACAGGGGGAGAAACACCATATATTTT
CASSYDRGRNTIYF
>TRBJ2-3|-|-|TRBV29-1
TGCAGCGCCGAAAGCAGGAGCACAGATACGCAGTATTTT
CSAESRSTDTQYF
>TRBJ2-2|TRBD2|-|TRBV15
TGTGCCACCAGCAGAGGGCCCCAGACTAGCGGGGGGCCCACCGGGGAGCTGTTTTTT
CATSRGPQTSGGPTGELFF
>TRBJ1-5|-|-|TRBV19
TGTGCCAGTAGTGTGACAGTTAGCAATCAGCCCCAGCATTTT
CASSVTVSNQPQHF
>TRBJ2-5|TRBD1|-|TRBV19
TGTGCCAGTAGTGCCTGGACAGGCCAAGAGACCCAGTACTTC
CASSAWTGQETQYF
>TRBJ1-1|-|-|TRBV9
TGTGCCAGCAGCGTAGGTATGAACACTGAAGCTTTCTTT
CASSVGMNTEAFF